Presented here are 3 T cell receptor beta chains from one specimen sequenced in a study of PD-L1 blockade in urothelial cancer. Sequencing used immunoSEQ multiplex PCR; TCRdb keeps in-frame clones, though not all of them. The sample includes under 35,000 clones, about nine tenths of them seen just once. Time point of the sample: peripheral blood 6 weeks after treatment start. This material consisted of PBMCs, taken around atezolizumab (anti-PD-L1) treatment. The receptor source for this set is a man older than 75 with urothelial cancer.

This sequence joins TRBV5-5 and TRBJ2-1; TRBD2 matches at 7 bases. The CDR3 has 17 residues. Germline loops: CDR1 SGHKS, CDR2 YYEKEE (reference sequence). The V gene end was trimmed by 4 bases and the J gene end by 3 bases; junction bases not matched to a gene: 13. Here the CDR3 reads CASSAPGGGGLYNEQFF. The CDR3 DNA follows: TGTGCCAGCAGCGCCCCCGGTGGGGGGGGTCTCTACAATGAGCAGTTCTTC.

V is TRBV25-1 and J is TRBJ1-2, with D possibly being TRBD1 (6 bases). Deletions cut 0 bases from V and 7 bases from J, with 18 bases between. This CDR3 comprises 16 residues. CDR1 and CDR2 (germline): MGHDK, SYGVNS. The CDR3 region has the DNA TGTGCCAGCAGTGAATATGGCGGGGGCGCGCGATCTGGCTACACCTTC. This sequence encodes CASSEYGGGARSGYTF.

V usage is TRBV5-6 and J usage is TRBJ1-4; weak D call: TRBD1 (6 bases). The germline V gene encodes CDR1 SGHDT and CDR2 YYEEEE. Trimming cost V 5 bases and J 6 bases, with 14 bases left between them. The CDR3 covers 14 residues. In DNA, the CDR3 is TGTGCCAGCAGTTTCCGACAGGCTTATGAAAAACTGTTTTTT. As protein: CASSFRQAYEKLFF.